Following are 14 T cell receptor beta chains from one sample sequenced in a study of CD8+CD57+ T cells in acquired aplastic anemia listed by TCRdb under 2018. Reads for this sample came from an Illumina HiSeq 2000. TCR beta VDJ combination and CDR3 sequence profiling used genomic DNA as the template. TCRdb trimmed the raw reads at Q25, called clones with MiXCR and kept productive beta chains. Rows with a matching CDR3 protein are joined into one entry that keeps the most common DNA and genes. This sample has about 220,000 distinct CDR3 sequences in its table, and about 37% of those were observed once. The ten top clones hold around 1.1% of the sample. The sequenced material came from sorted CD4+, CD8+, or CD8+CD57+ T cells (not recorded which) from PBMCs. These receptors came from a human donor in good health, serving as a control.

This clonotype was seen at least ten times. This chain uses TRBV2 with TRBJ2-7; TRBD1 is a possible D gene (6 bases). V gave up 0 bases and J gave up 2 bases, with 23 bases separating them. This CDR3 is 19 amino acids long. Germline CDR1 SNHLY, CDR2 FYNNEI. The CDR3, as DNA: TGTGCCAGCAGTGAAGCGCCCCCGGTACTCAGGGGACATACCTACGAGCAGTACTTC. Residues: CASSEAPPVLRGHTYEQYF.

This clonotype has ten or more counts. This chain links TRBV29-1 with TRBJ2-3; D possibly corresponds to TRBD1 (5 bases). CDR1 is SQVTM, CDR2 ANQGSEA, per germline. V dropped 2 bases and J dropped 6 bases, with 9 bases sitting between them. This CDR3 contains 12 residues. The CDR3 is CSVERGTDTQYF. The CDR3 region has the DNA TGCAGCGTTGAAAGGGGTACCGATACGCAGTATTTT.

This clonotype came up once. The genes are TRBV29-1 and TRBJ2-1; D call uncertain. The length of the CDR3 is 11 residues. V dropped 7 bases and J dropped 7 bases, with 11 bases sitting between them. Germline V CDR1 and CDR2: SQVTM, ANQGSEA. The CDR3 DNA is TGCAGCGCACAATTTACGAATGAGCAGTTCTTC. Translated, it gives CSAQFTNEQFF.

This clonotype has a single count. The CDR3 here is CASSLGQGPDTQYF. CDR3 DNA sequence: TGCGCCAGCAGCTTGGGACAGGGTCCAGATACGCAGTATTTT. This chain uses TRBV5-1 with TRBJ2-3; TRBD1 aligns across 7 bases. The junction had 2 bases not matched to a gene; V was cut back by 0 bases and J by 4 bases. Germline CDR1 and CDR2: SGHRS and YFSETQ. The CDR3 runs 14 residues.

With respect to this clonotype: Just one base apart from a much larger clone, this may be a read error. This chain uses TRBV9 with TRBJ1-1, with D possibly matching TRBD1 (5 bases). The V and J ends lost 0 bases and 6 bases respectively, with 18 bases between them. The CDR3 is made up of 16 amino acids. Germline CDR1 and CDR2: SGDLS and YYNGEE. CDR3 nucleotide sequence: TGTGCCAGCAGCGTAGATCCCCGGGCGGACAACGCTGAAGCTTTCTTT. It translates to CASSVDPRADNAEAFF.

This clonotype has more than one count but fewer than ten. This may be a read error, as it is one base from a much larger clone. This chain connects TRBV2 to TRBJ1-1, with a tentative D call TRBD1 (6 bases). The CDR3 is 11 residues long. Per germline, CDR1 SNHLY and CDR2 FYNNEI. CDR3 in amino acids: CASSEQGRALF. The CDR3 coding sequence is TGTGCCAGCAGTGAGCAGGGGCGGGCTCTCTTT.

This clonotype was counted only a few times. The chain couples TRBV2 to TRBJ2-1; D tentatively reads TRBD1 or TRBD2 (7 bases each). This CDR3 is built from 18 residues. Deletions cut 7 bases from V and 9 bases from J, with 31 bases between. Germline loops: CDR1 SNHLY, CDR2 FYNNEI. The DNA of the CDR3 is TGTGCCAGCACCGGCCGACAGGCCGGGGGGAGGTGGGACAGTGAGCAGTTCTTC. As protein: CASTGRQAGGRWDSEQFF.

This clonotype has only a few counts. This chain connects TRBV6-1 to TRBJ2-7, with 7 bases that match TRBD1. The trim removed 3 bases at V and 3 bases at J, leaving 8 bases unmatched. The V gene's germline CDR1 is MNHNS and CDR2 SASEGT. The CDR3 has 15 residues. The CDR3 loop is CASSDPGQIVYEQYF. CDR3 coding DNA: TGTGCCAGCAGTGACCCGGGACAGATAGTCTACGAGCAGTACTTC.

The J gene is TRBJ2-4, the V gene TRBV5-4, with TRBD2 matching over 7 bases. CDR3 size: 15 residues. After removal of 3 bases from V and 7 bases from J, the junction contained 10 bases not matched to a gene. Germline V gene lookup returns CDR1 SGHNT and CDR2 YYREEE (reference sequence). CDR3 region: CASSWEPRGGNIQYF. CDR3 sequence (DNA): TGTGCCAGCAGCTGGGAACCTAGGGGAGGGAACATTCAGTACTTC.

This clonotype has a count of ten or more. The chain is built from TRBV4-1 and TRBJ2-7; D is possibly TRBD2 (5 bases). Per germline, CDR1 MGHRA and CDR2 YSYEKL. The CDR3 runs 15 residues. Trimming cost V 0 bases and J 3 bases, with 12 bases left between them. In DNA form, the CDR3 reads TGCGCCAGCAGCCAAGATGGTTCGGGATACTACGAGCAGTACTTC. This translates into CASSQDGSGYYEQYF.

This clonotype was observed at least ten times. The CDR3 protein is CASSLIVGAPLHF. In DNA form, the CDR3 reads TGTGCCAGCAGTTTAATCGTCGGGGCACCCCTCCACTTT. V usage is TRBV12-3 or TRBV12-4 and J usage is TRBJ1-6; D ambiguous. This CDR3 contains 13 residues. V dropped 2 bases and J dropped 11 bases, with 10 bases sitting between them.

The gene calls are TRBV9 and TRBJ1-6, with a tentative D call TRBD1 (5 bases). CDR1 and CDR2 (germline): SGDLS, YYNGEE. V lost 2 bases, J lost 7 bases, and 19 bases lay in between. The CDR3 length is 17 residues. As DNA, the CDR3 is TGTGCCAGCAGCGTCCCGGGACGGGAGGGAGGAAATTCACCCCTCCACTTT. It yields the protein CASSVPGREGGNSPLHF.

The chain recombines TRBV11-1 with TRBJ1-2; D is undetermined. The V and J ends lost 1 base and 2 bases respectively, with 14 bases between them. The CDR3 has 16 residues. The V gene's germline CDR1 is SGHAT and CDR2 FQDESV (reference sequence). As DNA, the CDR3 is TGTGCCAGCAGCTTAGGGAAGGGCCTTCTGAACTATGGCTACACCTTC. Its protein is CASSLGKGLLNYGYTF. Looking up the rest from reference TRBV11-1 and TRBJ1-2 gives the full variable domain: EAEVAQSPRYKITEKSQAVAFWCDPISGHATLYWYRQILGQGPELLVQFQDESVVDDSQLPKDRFSAERLKGVDSTLKIQPAELGDSAMYLCASSLGKGLLNYGYTFGSGTRLTVV.

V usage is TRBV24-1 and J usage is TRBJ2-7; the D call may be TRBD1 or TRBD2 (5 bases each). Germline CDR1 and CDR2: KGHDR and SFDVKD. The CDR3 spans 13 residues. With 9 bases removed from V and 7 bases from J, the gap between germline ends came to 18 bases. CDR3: CATESFEGSEQYF. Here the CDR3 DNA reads TGTGCCACCGAATCCTTTGAGGGGAGTGAGCAGTACTTC.